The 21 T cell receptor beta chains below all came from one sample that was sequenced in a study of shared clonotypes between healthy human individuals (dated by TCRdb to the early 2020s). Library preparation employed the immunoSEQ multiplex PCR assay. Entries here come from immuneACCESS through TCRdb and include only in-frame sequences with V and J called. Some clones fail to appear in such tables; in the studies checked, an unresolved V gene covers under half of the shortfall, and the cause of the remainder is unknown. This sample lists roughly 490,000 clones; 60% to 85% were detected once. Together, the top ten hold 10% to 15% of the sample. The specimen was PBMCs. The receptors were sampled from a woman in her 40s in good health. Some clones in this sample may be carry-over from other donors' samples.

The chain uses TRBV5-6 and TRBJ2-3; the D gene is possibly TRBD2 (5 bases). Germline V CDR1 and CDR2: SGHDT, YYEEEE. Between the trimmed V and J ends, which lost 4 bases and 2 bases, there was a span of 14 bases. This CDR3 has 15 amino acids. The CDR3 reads CASSQGLLFTDTQYF. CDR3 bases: TGTGCCAGCAGCCAAGGACTGCTTTTCACAGATACGCAGTATTTT.

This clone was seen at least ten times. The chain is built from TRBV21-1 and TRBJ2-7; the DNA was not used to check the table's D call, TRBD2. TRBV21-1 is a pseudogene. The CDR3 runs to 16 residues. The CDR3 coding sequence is TGTGCCAGCAGCAAAACGAGCGGCAGGTCCACCTACGAGCAGTACTTC. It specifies CASSKTSGRSTYEQYF.

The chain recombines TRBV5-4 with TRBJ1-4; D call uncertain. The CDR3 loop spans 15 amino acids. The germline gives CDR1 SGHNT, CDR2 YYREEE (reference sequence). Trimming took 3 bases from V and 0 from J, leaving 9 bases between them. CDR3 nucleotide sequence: TGTGCCAGCAGCTCGGAAATAGCAACTAATGAAAAACTGTTTTTT. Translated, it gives CASSSEIATNEKLFF.

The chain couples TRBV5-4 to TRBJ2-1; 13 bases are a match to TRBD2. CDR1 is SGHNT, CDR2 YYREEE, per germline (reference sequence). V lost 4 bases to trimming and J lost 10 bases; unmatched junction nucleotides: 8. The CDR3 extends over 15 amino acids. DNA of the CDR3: TGTGCCAGCAGCCTAGGGACTAGCGGGGCGGGGGAGCAGTTCTTC. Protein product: CASSLGTSGAGEQFF.

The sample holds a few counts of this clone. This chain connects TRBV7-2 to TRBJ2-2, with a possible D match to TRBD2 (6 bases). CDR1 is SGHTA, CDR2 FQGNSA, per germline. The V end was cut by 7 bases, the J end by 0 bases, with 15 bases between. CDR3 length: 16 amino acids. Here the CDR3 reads CASTHRGGTNTGELFF. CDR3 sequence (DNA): TGTGCCAGCACCCATCGAGGAGGGACGAACACCGGGGAGCTGTTTTTT.

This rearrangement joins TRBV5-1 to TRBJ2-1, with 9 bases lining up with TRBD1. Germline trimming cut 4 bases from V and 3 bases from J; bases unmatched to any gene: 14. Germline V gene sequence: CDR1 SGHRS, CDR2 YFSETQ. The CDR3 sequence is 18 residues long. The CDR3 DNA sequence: TGCGCCAGCAGCCCCCGATATTCGCCGGGACAGGGCTACAATGAGCAGTTCTTC. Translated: CASSPRYSPGQGYNEQFF.

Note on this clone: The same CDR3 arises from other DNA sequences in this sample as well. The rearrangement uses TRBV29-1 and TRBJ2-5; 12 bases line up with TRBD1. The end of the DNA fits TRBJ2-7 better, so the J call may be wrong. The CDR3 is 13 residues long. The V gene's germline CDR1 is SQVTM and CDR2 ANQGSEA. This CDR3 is CSGGDRGPNEQYF. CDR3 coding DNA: TGCAGCGGGGGGGACAGGGGGCCCAACGAGCAGTACTTC.

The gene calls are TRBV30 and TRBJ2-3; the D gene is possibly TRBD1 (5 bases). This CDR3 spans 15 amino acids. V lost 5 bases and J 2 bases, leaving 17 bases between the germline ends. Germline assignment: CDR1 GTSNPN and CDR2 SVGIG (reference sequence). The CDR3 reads CAWATVGAFTDTQYF. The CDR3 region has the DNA TGTGCCTGGGCAACCGTTGGGGCCTTCACAGATACGCAGTATTTT. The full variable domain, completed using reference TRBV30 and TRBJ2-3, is SQTIHQWPATLVQPVGSPLSLECTVEGTSNPNLYWYRQAAGRGLQLLFYSVGIGQISSEVPQNLSASRPQDRQFILSSKKLLLSDSGFYLCAWATVGAFTDTQYFGPGTRLTVL.

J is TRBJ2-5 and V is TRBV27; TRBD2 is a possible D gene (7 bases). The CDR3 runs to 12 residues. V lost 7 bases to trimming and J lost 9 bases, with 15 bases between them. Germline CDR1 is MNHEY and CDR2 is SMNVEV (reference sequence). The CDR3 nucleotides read TGTGCCAGCACCCCCGTGGGGGGGCCCCAGTACTTC. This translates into CASTPVGGPQYF.

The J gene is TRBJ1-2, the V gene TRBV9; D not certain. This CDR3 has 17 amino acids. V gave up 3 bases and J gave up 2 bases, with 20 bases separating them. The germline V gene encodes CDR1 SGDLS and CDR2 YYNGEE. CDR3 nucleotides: TGTGCCAGCAGCGCCTCGCAGTTGGTTAACCGCAACTATGGCTACACCTTC. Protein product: CASSASQLVNRNYGYTF.

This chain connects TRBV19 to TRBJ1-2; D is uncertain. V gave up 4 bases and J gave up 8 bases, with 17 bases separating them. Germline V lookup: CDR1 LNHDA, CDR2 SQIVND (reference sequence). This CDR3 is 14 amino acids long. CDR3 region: CASSTGFLYFGYTF. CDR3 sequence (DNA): TGTGCCAGTAGTACGGGCTTCCTATACTTCGGCTACACCTTC.

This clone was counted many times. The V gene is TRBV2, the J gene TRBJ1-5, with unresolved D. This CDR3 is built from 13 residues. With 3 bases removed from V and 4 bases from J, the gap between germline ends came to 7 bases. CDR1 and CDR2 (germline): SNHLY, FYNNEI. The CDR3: CASSDPVNQPQHF. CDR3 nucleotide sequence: TGTGCCAGCAGTGATCCGGTGAATCAGCCCCAGCATTTT.

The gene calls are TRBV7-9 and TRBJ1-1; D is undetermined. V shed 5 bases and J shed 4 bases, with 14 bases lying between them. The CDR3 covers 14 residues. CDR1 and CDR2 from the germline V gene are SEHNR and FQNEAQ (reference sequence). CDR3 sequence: CASSPQAGFTEAFF. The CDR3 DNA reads TGTGCCAGCAGCCCCCAGGCAGGCTTCACTGAAGCTTTCTTT. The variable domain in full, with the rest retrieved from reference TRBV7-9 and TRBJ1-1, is DTGVSQNPRHKITKRGQNVTFRCDPISEHNRLYWYRQTLGQGPEFLTYFQNEAQLEKSRLLSDRFSAERPKGSFSTLEIQRTEQGDSAMYLCASSPQAGFTEAFFGQGTRLTVV.

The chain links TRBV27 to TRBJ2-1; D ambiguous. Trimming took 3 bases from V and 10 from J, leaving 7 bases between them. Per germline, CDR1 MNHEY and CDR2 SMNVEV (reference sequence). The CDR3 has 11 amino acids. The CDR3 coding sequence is TGTGCCAGCAGTTTTGAACGGGAGCAGTTCTTC. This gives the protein CASSFEREQFF.

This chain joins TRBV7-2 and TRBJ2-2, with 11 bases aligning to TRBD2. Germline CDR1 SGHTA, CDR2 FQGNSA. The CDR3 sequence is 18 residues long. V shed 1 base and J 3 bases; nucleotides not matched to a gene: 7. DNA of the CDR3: TGTGCCAGCAGCTTAGGTTGGGGACTAGCGGCCTACACCGGGGAGCTGTTTTTT. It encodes CASSLGWGLAAYTGELFF. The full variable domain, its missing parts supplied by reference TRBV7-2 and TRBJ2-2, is GAGVSQSPSNKVTEKGKDVELRCDPISGHTALYWYRQSLGQGLEFLIYFQGNSAPDKSGLPSDRFSAERTGGSVSTLTIQRTQQEDSAVYLCASSLGWGLAAYTGELFFGEGSRLTVL.

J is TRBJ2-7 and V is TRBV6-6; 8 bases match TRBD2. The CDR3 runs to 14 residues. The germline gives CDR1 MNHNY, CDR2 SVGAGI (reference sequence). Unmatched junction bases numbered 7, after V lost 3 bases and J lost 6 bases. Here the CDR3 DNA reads TGTGCCAGCAGTTATGAGCCAGCGGGAGCCGAGCAGTACTTC. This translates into CASSYEPAGAEQYF.

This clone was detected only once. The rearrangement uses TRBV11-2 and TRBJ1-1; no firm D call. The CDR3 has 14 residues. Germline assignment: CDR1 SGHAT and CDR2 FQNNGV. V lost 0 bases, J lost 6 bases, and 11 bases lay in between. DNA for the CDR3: TGTGCCAGCAGCTTAGACCTGGGTCGGGCTGAAGCTTTCTTT. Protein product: CASSLDLGRAEAFF.

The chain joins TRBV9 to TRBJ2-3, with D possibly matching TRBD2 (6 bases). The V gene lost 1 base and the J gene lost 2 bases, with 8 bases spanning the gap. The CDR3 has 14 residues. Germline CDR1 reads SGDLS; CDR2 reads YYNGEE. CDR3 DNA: TGTGCCAGCAGCGTAAGGGGACTCACAGATACGCAGTATTTT. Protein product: CASSVRGLTDTQYF.

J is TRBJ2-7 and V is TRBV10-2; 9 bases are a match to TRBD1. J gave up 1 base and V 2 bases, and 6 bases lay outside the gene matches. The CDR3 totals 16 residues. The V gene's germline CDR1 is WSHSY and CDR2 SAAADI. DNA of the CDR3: TGCGCCAGCAGTGAGCCTGGGACAGGGAATTCCTACGAGCAGTACTTC. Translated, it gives CASSEPGTGNSYEQYF.

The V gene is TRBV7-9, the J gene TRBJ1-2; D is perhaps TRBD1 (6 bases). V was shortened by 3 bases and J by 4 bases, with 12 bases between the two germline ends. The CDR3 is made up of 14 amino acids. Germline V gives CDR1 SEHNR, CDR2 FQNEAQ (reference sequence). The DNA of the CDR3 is TGTGCCAGCAGCTTGCCGGGGGCGTCCTATGGCTACACCTTC. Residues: CASSLPGASYGYTF.

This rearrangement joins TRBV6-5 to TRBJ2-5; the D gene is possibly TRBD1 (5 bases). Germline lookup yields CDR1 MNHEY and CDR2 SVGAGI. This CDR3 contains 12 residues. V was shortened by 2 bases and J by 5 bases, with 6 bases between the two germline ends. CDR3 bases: TGTGCCAGCAGTTACGGGGCCGAGACCCAGTACTTC. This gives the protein CASSYGAETQYF.